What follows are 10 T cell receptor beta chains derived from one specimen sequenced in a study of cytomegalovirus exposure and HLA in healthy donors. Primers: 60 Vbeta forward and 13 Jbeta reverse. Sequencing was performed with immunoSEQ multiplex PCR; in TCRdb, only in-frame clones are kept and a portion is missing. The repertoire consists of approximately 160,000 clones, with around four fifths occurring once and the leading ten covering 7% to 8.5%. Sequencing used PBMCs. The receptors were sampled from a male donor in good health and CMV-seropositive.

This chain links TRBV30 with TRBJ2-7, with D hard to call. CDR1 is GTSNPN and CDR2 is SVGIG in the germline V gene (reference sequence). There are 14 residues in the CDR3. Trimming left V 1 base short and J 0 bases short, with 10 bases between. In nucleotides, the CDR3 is TGTGCCTGGAGTGCCCCCCCCCTCTCCTACGAGCAGTACTTC. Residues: CAWSAPPLSYEQYF. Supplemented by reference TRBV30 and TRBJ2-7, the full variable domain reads SQTIHQWPATLVQPVGSPLSLECTVEGTSNPNLYWYRQAAGRGLQLLFYSVGIGQISSEVPQNLSASRPQDRQFILSSKKLLLSDSGFYLCAWSAPPLSYEQYFGPGTRLTVT.

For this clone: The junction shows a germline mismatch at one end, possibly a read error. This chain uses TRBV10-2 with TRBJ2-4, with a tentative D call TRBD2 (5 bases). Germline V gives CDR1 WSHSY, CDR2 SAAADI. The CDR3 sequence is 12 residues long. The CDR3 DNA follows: TGCGCCAGCAGCCTAGACCGGGGAAGGGAAATCTTC. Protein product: CASSLDRGREIF.

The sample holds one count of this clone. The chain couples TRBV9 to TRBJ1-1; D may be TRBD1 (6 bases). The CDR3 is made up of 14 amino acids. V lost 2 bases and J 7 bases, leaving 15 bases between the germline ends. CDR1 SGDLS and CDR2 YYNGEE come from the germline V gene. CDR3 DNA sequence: TGTGCCAGCAGCGTCCGCGGGGGCGGAAATGAAGCTTTCTTT. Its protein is CASSVRGGGNEAFF.

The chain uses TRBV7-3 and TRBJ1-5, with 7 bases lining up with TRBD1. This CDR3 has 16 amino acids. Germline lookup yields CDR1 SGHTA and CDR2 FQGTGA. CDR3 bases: TGTGCGCCGGAACAGGGGATTCGGGAGAGCAATCAGCCCCAGCATTTT. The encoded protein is CAPEQGIRESNQPQHF.

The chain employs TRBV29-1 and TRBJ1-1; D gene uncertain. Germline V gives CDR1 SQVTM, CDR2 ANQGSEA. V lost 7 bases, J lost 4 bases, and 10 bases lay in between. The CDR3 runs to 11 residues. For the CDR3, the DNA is TGCAGCGCTCACTATGGCACTGAAGCTTTCTTT. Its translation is CSAHYGTEAFF. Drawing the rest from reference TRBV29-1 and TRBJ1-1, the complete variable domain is SAVISQKPSRDICQRGTSLTIQCQVDSQVTMMFWYRQQPGQSLTLIATANQGSEATYESGFVIDKFPISRPNLTFSTLTVSNMSPEDSSIYLCSAHYGTEAFFGQGTRLTVV.

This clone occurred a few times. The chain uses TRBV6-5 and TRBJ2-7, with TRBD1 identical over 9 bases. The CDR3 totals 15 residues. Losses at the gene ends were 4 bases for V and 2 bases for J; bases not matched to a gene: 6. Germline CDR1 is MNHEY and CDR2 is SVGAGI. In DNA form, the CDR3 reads TGTGCCAGCAGTTCCTCTCGACAGGGGGCCTACGAGCAGTACTTC. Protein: CASSSSRQGAYEQYF.

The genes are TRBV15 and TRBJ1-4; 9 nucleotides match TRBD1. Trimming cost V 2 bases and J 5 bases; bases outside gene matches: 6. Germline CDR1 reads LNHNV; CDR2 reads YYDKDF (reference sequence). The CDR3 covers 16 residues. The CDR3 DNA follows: TGTGCCACCAGCAGACTCCCGGGACAGGGAAATGAAAAACTGTTTTTT. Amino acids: CATSRLPGQGNEKLFF.

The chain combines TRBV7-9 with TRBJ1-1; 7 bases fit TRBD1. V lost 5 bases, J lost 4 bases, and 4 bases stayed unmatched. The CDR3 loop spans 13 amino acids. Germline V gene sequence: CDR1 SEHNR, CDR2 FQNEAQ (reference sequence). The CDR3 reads CASSGGTATEAFF. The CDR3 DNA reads TGTGCCAGCAGCGGAGGGACAGCCACTGAAGCTTTCTTT.

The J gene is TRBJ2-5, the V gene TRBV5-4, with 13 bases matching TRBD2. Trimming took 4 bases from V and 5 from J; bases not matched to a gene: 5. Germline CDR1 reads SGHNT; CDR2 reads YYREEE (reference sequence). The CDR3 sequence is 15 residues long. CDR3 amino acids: CASSTSGGAWETQYF. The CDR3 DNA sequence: TGTGCCAGCAGCACTAGCGGGGGGGCCTGGGAGACCCAGTACTTC. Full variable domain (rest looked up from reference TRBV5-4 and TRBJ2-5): ETGVTQSPTHLIKTRGQQVTLRCSSQSGHNTVSWYQQALGQGPQFIFQYYREEENGRGNFPPRFSGLQFPNYSSELNVNALELDDSALYLCASSTSGGAWETQYFGPGTRLLVL.

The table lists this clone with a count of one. The CDR3 DNA follows: TGTGCCAGCAGCTTGTGGGGCGGGGGCACAGATACGCAGTATTTT. It is translated as CASSLWGGGTDTQYF. The V gene is TRBV5-4, the J gene TRBJ2-3; a weak D match, TRBD2 (6 bases). CDR1 is SGHNT and CDR2 is YYREEE in the germline V gene (reference sequence). V was cut by 1 base and J by 1 base, with 10 bases left in between. The CDR3 extends over 15 amino acids.